The clone carrying this T cell receptor (beta chain) appeared many times. These data are taken from a study of T-cell memory formation after mild COVID-19. V lost 4 bases to trimming and J lost 5 bases, with 10 bases between them. This CDR3 contains 13 residues. Germline CDR1 is SGHAT and CDR2 is FQNNGV. TCRdb re-analysed the 5' RACE reads in MiXCR, keeping a single row per CDR3 protein. The sample includes approximately 34,000 distinct CDR3 sequences, 7.7% of them seen just once. This TCR was recovered from a man aged 18-30 years who had mild COVID-19 (a few samples of this study predate the infection). Cell type and time point are not known. The gene calls are TRBV11-2 and TRBJ2-3, with D maybe TRBD1 (6 bases). Sequencing was done on a sample of PBMCs or a T cell subset sorted from them (not recorded which). CDR3 sequence (DNA): TGTGCCAGCAGCTGGGGGCTTGGAGATACGCAGTATTTT. Its protein is CASSWGLGDTQYF.